This TCR beta chain appears in the sequencing data of a study of blood T cell repertoires in COVID-19. Overall study: Samples of COVID-19 (acute and convalescent) were obtained from the United States, Italy and Spain. Nucleic acid was either cDNA or gDNA, and it came from T cells, B-cell-depleted T cells, or PBMCs.

The CDR3 is made up of 14 amino acids. V gave up 5 bases and J gave up 8 bases; unmatched junction bases: 11. Germline V gives CDR1 SGHAT, CDR2 FQNNGV. Authors' processing steps: Amplification of reference gene primers was used by the study to estimate nucleated cell counts. The protocol was immunoSEQ multiplex PCR, while the TCRdb copy is restricted to in-frame clones and leaves out a portion. That table furnishes V, J and clone size, whereas the DNA furnished D and trimming. The repertoire holds about 59,000 clones, with roughly 90% as singletons. The chain links TRBV11-2 to TRBJ1-1; 7 bases align to TRBD1. The TCR comes from a man at least 80 years old in a cohort sampled during active COVID-19. The sequencing sample was made of peripheral blood. The CDR3 spells CASSVATGFGEAFF. CDR3 in DNA: TGTGCCAGCAGCGTCGCGACAGGGTTTGGGGAAGCTTTCTTT.